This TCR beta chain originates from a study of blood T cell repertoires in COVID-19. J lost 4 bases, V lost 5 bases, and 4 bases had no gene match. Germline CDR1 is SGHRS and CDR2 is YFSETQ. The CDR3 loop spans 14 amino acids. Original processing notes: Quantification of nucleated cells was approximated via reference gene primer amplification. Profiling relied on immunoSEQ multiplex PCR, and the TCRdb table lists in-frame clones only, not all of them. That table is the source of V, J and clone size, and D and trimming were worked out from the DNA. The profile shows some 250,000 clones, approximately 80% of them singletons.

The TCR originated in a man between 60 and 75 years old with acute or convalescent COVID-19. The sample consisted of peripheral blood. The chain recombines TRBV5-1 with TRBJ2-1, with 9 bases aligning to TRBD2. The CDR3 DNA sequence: TGCGCCAGCAGTCGACTAGCGGAATACAATGAGCAGTTCTTC. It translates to CASSRLAEYNEQFF.